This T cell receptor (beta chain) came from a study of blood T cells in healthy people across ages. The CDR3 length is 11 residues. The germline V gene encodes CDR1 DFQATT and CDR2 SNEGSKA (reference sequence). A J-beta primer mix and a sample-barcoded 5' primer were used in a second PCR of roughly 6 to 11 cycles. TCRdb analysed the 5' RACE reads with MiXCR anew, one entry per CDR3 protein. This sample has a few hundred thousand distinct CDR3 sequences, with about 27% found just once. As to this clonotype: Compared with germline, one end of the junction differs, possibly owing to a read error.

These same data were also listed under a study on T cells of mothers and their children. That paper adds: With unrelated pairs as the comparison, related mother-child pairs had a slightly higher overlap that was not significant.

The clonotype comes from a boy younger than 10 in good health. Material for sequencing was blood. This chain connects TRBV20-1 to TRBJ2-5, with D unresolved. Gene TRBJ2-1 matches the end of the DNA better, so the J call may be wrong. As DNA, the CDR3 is TGCAGTGCTAGAGTCGACAATGGGCAGTTCTTC. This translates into CSARVDNGQFF.